The text below deals with one T cell receptor (beta chain). Antigen unknown. The data are from a study of cytomegalovirus exposure and HLA in healthy donors. Overall study: Previous work identified roughly 120 million unique TCR beta sequences from around 200 million T cells. Caucasian-associated ancestry cluster membership applied to around 80% of nearly 400 genotyped donors. The study's findings and limits: According to the study, 160 or so TCR beta chains were cytomegalovirus-associated. A later analysis linked a missense DCLRE1C variant to TCR beta V- and J-gene trimming.

PCR amplification relied on 60 Vbeta primers (plus 13 Jbeta primers). TCRdb keeps only in-frame clones here, not all; method: immunoSEQ multiplex PCR. The sample gives almost 95,000 clones, over 65% of which show up once; about 3.8% is in the top ten. With 0 bases removed from V and 6 bases from J, the gap between germline ends came to 15 bases. CDR3 length: 15 amino acids. Germline CDR1 reads MGHRA; CDR2 reads YSYEKL. This TCR was recovered from a man aged 25-45 years in good health and CMV-seronegative. The sequencing input was PBMCs. The chain has TRBV4-1 and TRBJ2-7, with TRBD1 as a possible D gene (5 bases). CDR3 loop: CASSQDSRQGGEQYF. The CDR3 DNA reads as TGCGCCAGCAGCCAAGATTCCCGGCAGGGCGGCGAGCAGTACTTC.